Listed here is a single T cell receptor beta chain. Antigen: not known. Using its own MiXCR run on the RT-PCR reads, TCRdb lists one record per CDR3 protein. In the table there are under 800,000 distinct CDR3 sequences, around 14% of which are singletons. The entry originates in a study of response to subunit inactivated influenza vaccine. The study's findings and limits: Every seasonal influenza vaccination brings in few new T cells, the authors suggested.

The receptor was derived from a man aged 50-60 years who received an inactivated influenza vaccine. The material sequenced was PBMCs from blood, taken approximately 15 days before vaccination.

CDR3 sequence: CASSSLLAGSVYEQYF. DNA of the CDR3: TGTGCCAGCAGTTCCCTACTAGCGGGATCGGTCTACGAGCAGTACTTC. The V and J genes are TRBV27 and TRBJ2-7; 10 bases are a match to TRBD2. CDR3 length: 16 residues. V gave up 4 bases and J gave up 3 bases; unmatched junction bases: 9. CDR1 and CDR2 (germline): MNHEY, SMNVEV (reference sequence).